These 22 T cell receptor beta chains were all obtained from the same sample, sequenced in a study of metastatic and nonmetastatic thyroid tumors. Not a single patient had been given any form of treatment at any point before undergoing thyroid surgery. TCRdb re-called clones via MiXCR from the PCR reads. The sample includes about 69,000 clones, 12% to 15% seen only once; the top ten take approximately 7%. The sample taken for sequencing was blood. The receptors stem from a male donor with papillary thyroid cancer or a benign thyroid nodule (not recorded which). Some clones in this sample may be carry-over from other donors' samples.

At least ten counts were recorded for this clone. The chain is built from TRBV12-3 or TRBV12-4 and TRBJ1-1; D unresolved. Trimming stripped 5 bases from V and 0 bases from J, with 16 bases between. The length of the CDR3 is 16 residues. This chain's CDR3 is CASSPTQVHLNTEAFF. CDR3 nucleotide sequence: TGTGCCAGCAGTCCCACCCAAGTACACTTGAACACTGAAGCTTTCTTT.

This clone was seen many times. The chain has TRBV6-5 and TRBJ2-7; 8 nucleotides match TRBD1. With V trimmed by 2 bases and J by 2 bases, 2 bases remained unmatched. Germline-derived CDR1 and CDR2 are MNHEY and SVGAGI. The length of the CDR3 is 14 residues. This chain's CDR3 is CASSYGRGPYEQYF. The CDR3 DNA follows: TGTGCCAGCAGTTACGGCAGGGGGCCCTACGAGCAGTACTTC.

This clone was observed at least ten times. The chain employs TRBV2 and TRBJ2-3; TRBD1 aligns across 7 bases. Germline values: CDR1 SNHLY, CDR2 FYNNEI. The length of the CDR3 is 16 residues. V was pared by 6 bases and J by 3 bases, with 12 bases of the junction left unmatched. The CDR3 sequence is CASSGMTGYGTDTQYF. Here the CDR3 DNA reads TGTGCCAGCAGCGGAATGACAGGGTATGGTACAGATACGCAGTATTTT.

This clone showed up many times. The rearrangement links TRBV6-1 to TRBJ2-1, with a tentative D call TRBD2 (6 bases). The germline V gene encodes CDR1 MNHNS and CDR2 SASEGT. The V and J ends lost 7 bases and 0 bases respectively, with 16 bases between them. This CDR3 has 16 residues. The chain's CDR3 is CASTPLGGGSYNEQFF. CDR3 coding DNA: TGTGCCAGCACCCCACTTGGGGGAGGCTCCTACAATGAGCAGTTCTTC.

This clone was found many times. The chain couples TRBV20-1 to TRBJ2-2; D is uncertain. Germline CDR1 reads DFQATT; CDR2 reads SNEGSKA (reference sequence). The CDR3 is made up of 14 amino acids. V was trimmed by 3 bases and J by 2 bases, leaving 10 bases between them. The CDR3 spells CSASWVGNTGELFF. The CDR3 DNA is TGCAGTGCTAGTTGGGTGGGAAACACCGGGGAGCTGTTTTTT.

In this sample, this clone is medium-sized. J is TRBJ1-2 and V is TRBV12-3 or TRBV12-4; TRBD1 matches at 7 bases. The CDR3 contains 16 residues. V was clipped by 1 base and J by 2 bases; unmatched bases: 7. CDR3 sequence (DNA): TGTGCCAGCAGTTTAGAGGGGGCAGGAGCCAACTATGGCTACACCTTC. Its protein is CASSLEGAGANYGYTF.

This clone has a count of ten or more. The chain links TRBV6-2 or TRBV6-3 to TRBJ1-2, with 7 bases matching TRBD1. V trimming: 7 bases; J trimming: 4 bases; junction bases outside the gene matches: 15. The CDR3 is made up of 16 amino acids. Germline V gene sequence: CDR1 MNHEY, CDR2 SVGEGT. The chain's CDR3 is CASTPNRGIRSYGYTF. CDR3 nucleotide sequence: TGTGCCAGCACCCCGAACAGGGGAATTAGGTCCTATGGCTACACCTTC.

This clone has only a few counts. A much larger clone differs by one base, so this may be a read error. The sample holds other DNA sequences that translate to the same CDR3. The chain links TRBV2 to TRBJ2-6; 10 bases agree with TRBD1. This CDR3 region has 19 residues. J was trimmed by 0 bases and V by 6 bases; bases with no gene match: 11. Looked up from germline, CDR1 is SNHLY and CDR2 is FYNNEI. CDR3 sequence reads: CASRQGQGKGGSGANVLTF. The DNA of the CDR3 is TGTGCCAGCAGGCAGGGACAGGGGAAGGGAGGCTCTGGGGCCAACGTCCTGACTTTC.

This clone was seen repeatedly, ten times or more. The rearrangement joins TRBV10-1 to TRBJ2-5; 9 positions agree with TRBD1. The germline gives CDR1 WNHNN, CDR2 SYGVQD (reference sequence). This CDR3 contains 14 residues. The trim removed 6 bases at V and 4 bases at J, leaving 6 bases unmatched. CDR3 nucleotide sequence: TGCGCCAGCAGAAGCGGGACAGGGCGAGAGACCCAGTACTTC. Amino acid sequence: CASRSGTGRETQYF.

This clone has ten or more counts. The chain links TRBV12-3 or TRBV12-4 to TRBJ1-2; D gene ambiguous. The CDR3 covers 15 residues. V lost 3 bases and J 6 bases, leaving 17 bases between the germline ends. CDR3 sequence reads: CASSFSWEDTNGYTF. CDR3 DNA sequence: TGTGCCAGCAGTTTCTCGTGGGAAGATACGAATGGCTACACCTTC.

This clone was observed at least ten times. CDR3 amino acids: CASSLPGHNYGYTF. The DNA of the CDR3 is TGCGCCAGCAGCTTACCGGGCCACAACTATGGCTACACCTTC. The genes are TRBV5-1 and TRBJ1-2; unclear D gene. Per germline, CDR1 SGHRS and CDR2 YFSETQ. V lost 2 bases and J lost 2, with 10 bases in between. This CDR3 spans 14 amino acids.

This clone was detected only a few times. At one boundary the junction diverges from the germline segment, which might be a read error. The chain recombines TRBV28 with TRBJ2-1; 8 nucleotides line up with TRBD2. The germline gives CDR1 MDHEN, CDR2 SYDVKM. The CDR3 length is 16 residues. The CDR3, as DNA: TGTGCCAGCAGACGACCGGGACTAGTTTCCTACAATGAGCAGCTCTTC. It translates to CASRRPGLVSYNEQLF. The full variable domain, with the rest looked up from reference TRBV28 and TRBJ2-1, is DVKVTQSSRYLVKRTGEKVFLECVQDMDHENMFWYRQDPGLGLRLIYFSYDVKMKEKGDIPEGYSVSREKKERFSLILESASTNQTSMYLCASRRPGLVSYNEQLFGPGTRLTVL.

As for this clone: This could be a read error, since a much larger clone is one nucleotide away. The J gene is TRBJ2-1, the V gene TRBV6-2 or TRBV6-3; D is ambiguous. Trimming cost V 6 bases and J 3 bases, with 21 bases left between them. This CDR3 is 17 amino acids long. Germline lookup yields CDR1 MNHEY and CDR2 SVGEGT. The DNA of the CDR3 is TGTGCCAGCAGCCCGTGGCGGTCCCTGTCGGGCTACAATGAGCAGTTCTTC. This encodes CASSPWRSLSGYNEQFF.

Only a few counts were recorded for this clone. Germline is not matched at one junction end, which may reflect a read error. The V gene is TRBV2, the J gene TRBJ2-7; D is ambiguous. Germline V gives CDR1 SNHLY, CDR2 FYNNEI. There are 10 residues in the CDR3. In DNA form, the CDR3 reads TGTGCCAGCACTGAATTCGAGCAGTATTTC. It specifies CASTEFEQYF. The full variable domain, completed using reference TRBV2 and TRBJ2-7, is EPEVTQTPSHQVTQMGQEVILRCVPISNHLYFYWYRQILGQKVEFLVSFYNNEISEKSEIFDDQFSVERPDGSNFTLKIRSTKLEDSAMYFCASTEFEQYFGPGTRLTVT.

This clone showed up many times. The chain carries TRBV20-1 and TRBJ1-6; D is unresolved. The CDR3 spans 13 residues. The V end was cut by 0 bases, the J end by 5 bases, with 5 bases between. The germline V gene encodes CDR1 DFQATT and CDR2 SNEGSKA (reference sequence). In nucleotides, the CDR3 is TGCAGTGCTAGAGATGGCCATAATTCACCCCTCCACTTT. It is translated as CSARDGHNSPLHF.

This clone has ten or more counts. The chain couples TRBV12-3 or TRBV12-4 to TRBJ2-3, with TRBD1 matching over 8 bases. The CDR3 runs to 18 residues. The J segment lost 1 base and the V segment lost 6 bases, leaving 15 bases of the junction unmatched. DNA for the CDR3: TGTGCCAGCAGAACTTTGGGAAGGACAGGGAGTGGCACAGATACGCAGTATTTT. As protein: CASRTLGRTGSGTDTQYF.

The table lists this clone with many counts. In DNA form, the CDR3 reads TGTGCCAGCAGCATAGACAGGGGTAGCAATCAGCCCCAGCATTTT. It yields the protein CASSIDRGSNQPQHF. V and J are TRBV27 and TRBJ1-5; 8 nucleotides match TRBD1. The junction had 4 bases not matched to a gene; V was cut back by 6 bases and J by 0 bases. The germline CDR1 and CDR2 sequences are MNHEY and SMNVEV (reference sequence). The CDR3 totals 15 residues.

This clone was recorded a few times. The V and J genes are TRBV5-4 and TRBJ1-1; D is undetermined. Deletions cut 4 bases from V and 0 bases from J, with 10 bases between. The CDR3 consists of 14 residues. Germline V gives CDR1 SGHNT, CDR2 YYREEE (reference sequence). CDR3 nucleotide sequence: TGTGCCAGCAGCATCAGAGACCTGAACACTGAAGCTTTCTTT. It specifies CASSIRDLNTEAFF. The full variable domain, in which reference TRBV5-4 and TRBJ1-1 provide the parts outside the CDR3, is ETGVTQSPTHLIKTRGQQVTLRCSSQSGHNTVSWYQQALGQGPQFIFQYYREEENGRGNFPPRFSGLQFPNYSSELNVNALELDDSALYLCASSIRDLNTEAFFGQGTRLTVV.

This clone was found many times. The chain joins TRBV30 to TRBJ2-3, with 8 bases lining up with TRBD2. CDR1 is GTSNPN and CDR2 is SVGIG in the germline V gene (reference sequence). The V gene end was trimmed by 0 bases and the J gene end by 10 bases; junction bases not matched to a gene: 6. This CDR3 is 13 amino acids long. This CDR3 reads CAWSVRREEAQYF. The CDR3 bases are TGTGCCTGGAGTGTGCGGCGGGAGGAGGCGCAGTATTTT.

At least ten counts were recorded for this clone. This chain uses TRBV12-3 or TRBV12-4 with TRBJ1-5, with 9 positions matching TRBD1. The J segment lost 6 bases and the V segment lost 6 bases, leaving 6 bases of the junction unmatched. The CDR3 runs 14 residues. CDR3 protein: CASRPTGGFQPQHF. CDR3 DNA sequence: TGTGCCAGCAGACCAACAGGGGGCTTTCAGCCCCAGCATTTT.

This clone was recorded many times. The V and J genes are TRBV28 and TRBJ1-5; D is ambiguous. Deletions cut 6 bases from V and 2 bases from J, with 14 bases between. CDR3 length equals 15 residues. Germline CDR1 is MDHEN and CDR2 is SYDVKM. The CDR3 here is CASSKTLGGNQPQHF. In nucleotides, the CDR3 is TGTGCCAGCAGCAAAACCCTCGGGGGCAATCAGCCCCAGCATTTT. The whole variable domain, filled in from reference TRBV28 and TRBJ1-5, reads DVKVTQSSRYLVKRTGEKVFLECVQDMDHENMFWYRQDPGLGLRLIYFSYDVKMKEKGDIPEGYSVSREKKERFSLILESASTNQTSMYLCASSKTLGGNQPQHFGDGTRLSIL.

This clone appeared many times. V is TRBV5-6 and J is TRBJ2-5; 7 bases fit TRBD1. The germline V gene has CDR1 SGHDT and CDR2 YYEEEE. V lost 0 bases to trimming and J lost 4 bases; unmatched junction nucleotides: 6. This CDR3 is built from 15 residues. The CDR3 protein is CASSLGAGGRETQYF. CDR3 bases: TGTGCCAGCAGCTTGGGAGCAGGGGGTCGAGAGACCCAGTACTTC.